The 21 T cell receptor beta chains below all came from one sample that was sequenced in a study of blood T cell repertoires in COVID-19. Only in-frame clones appear in the TCRdb table, and some are missing; sequencing was by immunoSEQ multiplex PCR. The sample carries around 200,000 clones, 79% recorded once. Sequencing input: peripheral blood. All receptors derive from a woman aged 40-49 years with COVID-19, enrolled during active disease.

This clone was detected once. This chain joins TRBV5-1 and TRBJ2-1; D is undetermined. CDR1 and CDR2 (germline): SGHRS, YFSETQ. This CDR3 is 13 amino acids long. The ends were cut back, 2 bases at V and 6 bases at J, with 9 bases in the middle. The CDR3 protein is CASSFNSINEQFF. The CDR3 nucleotides read TGCGCCAGCAGCTTCAACTCGATCAATGAGCAGTTCTTC.

This chain links TRBV6-5 with TRBJ2-7, with D perhaps TRBD1 (5 bases). From germline, CDR1 is MNHEY and CDR2 SVGAGI. Trimming cost V 7 bases and J 2 bases, with 9 bases left between them. The CDR3 runs to 12 residues. The CDR3 region has the DNA TGTGCCAGCACAGGGAACACCTACGAGCAGTACTTC. This sequence encodes CASTGNTYEQYF.

This clone was counted a few times. The chain has TRBV7-3 and TRBJ2-1; TRBD2 is a possible D gene (5 bases). Germline-derived CDR1 and CDR2 are SGHTA and FQGTGA. The CDR3 totals 15 residues. V was shortened by 5 bases and J by 0 bases, with 11 bases between the two germline ends. CDR3 loop: CASSQSGSSYNEQFF. CDR3 in DNA: TGTGCCAGCAGCCAAAGCGGTAGCTCCTACAATGAGCAGTTCTTC. Using reference TRBV7-3 and TRBJ2-1 for the parts outside the CDR3, the full variable domain is GAGVSQTPSNKVTEKGKYVELRCDPISGHTALYWYRQSLGQGPEFLIYFQGTGAADDSGLPNDRFFAVRPEGSVSTLKIQRTERGDSAVYLCASSQSGSSYNEQFFGPGTRLTVL.

There are a few counts of this clone. This chain joins TRBV11-2 and TRBJ2-7, with D possibly matching TRBD1 (6 bases). This CDR3 contains 13 residues. V was clipped by 6 bases and J by 3 bases, with 12 bases between them. Germline CDR1 and CDR2: SGHAT and FQNNGV. In DNA form, the CDR3 reads TGTGCCAGCAGTCTTGGACAGAGCTACGAGCAGTACTTC. Translated: CASSLGQSYEQYF.

The J gene is TRBJ2-5, the V gene TRBV27; TRBD2 matches at 10 bases. The CDR3 has 12 amino acids. V was clipped by 4 bases and J by 11 bases; unmatched bases: 4. The germline CDR1 and CDR2 sequences are MNHEY and SMNVEV (reference sequence). CDR3 loop: CASSSSSGSQYF. The CDR3 DNA reads as TGTGCCAGCAGTTCCTCTAGCGGGAGTCAGTACTTC.

The chain has TRBV5-6 and TRBJ2-7; 8 positions agree with TRBD2. The length of the CDR3 is 17 residues. Per the germline V gene, CDR1 is SGHDT and CDR2 is YYEEEE. Trimming cost V 4 bases and J 3 bases; bases outside gene matches: 15. The CDR3 loop is CASSPIHLTSDYYEQYF. The DNA for the CDR3 is TGTGCCAGCAGCCCTATCCACTTGACTAGCGATTACTACGAGCAGTACTTC.

The V gene is TRBV5-1, the J gene TRBJ2-1; TRBD1 matches at 7 bases. The germline V gene encodes CDR1 SGHRS and CDR2 YFSETQ. The CDR3 loop spans 16 amino acids. Germline trimming cut 0 bases from V and 1 base from J; bases unmatched to any gene: 4. The CDR3 DNA follows: TGCGCCAGCAGCTTGGGGGGACAGACTTCCTACAATGAGCAGTTCTTC. Protein: CASSLGGQTSYNEQFF.

The V call is TRBV6-5, the J call TRBJ2-1; TRBD1 matches at 10 bases. V shed 5 bases and J 6 bases; nucleotides not matched to a gene: 7. Per germline, CDR1 MNHEY and CDR2 SVGAGI. CDR3 length: 15 amino acids. CDR3 DNA: TGTGCCAGCAGTAGACAGGGGGCCGGGTCCAATGAGCAGTTCTTC. Translating gives CASSRQGAGSNEQFF.

This chain connects TRBV3-1 (or the pseudogene TRBV3-2) to TRBJ1-5; D gene unclear. Germline V gene lookup returns CDR1 LGHDT and CDR2 YNNKEL (reference sequence). Trimming took off 1 base at V and 4 bases at J, with 11 bases between the two ends. The length of the CDR3 is 15 residues. CDR3 nucleotide sequence: TGTGCCAGCAGCCAAGGCCTTATCCTAAATCAGCCCCAGCATTTT. This encodes CASSQGLILNQPQHF.

This clone has just a few counts. The chain recombines TRBV24-1 with TRBJ1-2; 8 positions match TRBD1. Germline V lookup: CDR1 KGHDR, CDR2 SFDVKD. Trimming removed 4 bases from V and 5 bases from J; junction bases left unmatched: 11. This CDR3 is built from 16 residues. CDR3 residues: CATSEGKQGVPYGYTF. The DNA for the CDR3 is TGTGCCACCAGTGAGGGAAAACAGGGGGTCCCATATGGCTACACCTTC.

The CDR3 DNA reads TGCGCCAGCAGCCAAGAACTCTACAATGAGCAGTTCTTC. Protein: CASSQELYNEQFF. J is TRBJ2-1 and V is TRBV4-3, with D unclear. Trimming cost V 0 bases and J 3 bases, with 3 bases left between them. CDR1 and CDR2 (germline): LGHNA, YSLEER. The CDR3 loop spans 13 amino acids.

The V and J genes are TRBV2 and TRBJ1-4; 9 bases are shared with TRBD1. With V trimmed by 6 bases and J by 2 bases, 1 base remained unmatched. Germline CDR1 and CDR2: SNHLY and FYNNEI. The CDR3 spans 14 residues. CDR3 region: CASRGTGTNEKLFF. Written as DNA, the CDR3 is TGTGCCAGCAGGGGGACAGGGACTAATGAAAAACTGTTTTTT.

The rearrangement links TRBV9 to TRBJ1-2; perhaps TRBD1 as D (5 bases). Trimming left V 0 bases short and J 2 bases short, with 11 bases between. CDR1 is SGDLS, CDR2 YYNGEE, per germline. The CDR3 extends over 15 amino acids. In DNA form, the CDR3 reads TGTGCCAGCAGCGTAGAACCAGGGCGAAACTATGGCTACACCTTC. Its protein product is CASSVEPGRNYGYTF. The variable domain in full, completed from reference TRBV9 and TRBJ1-2, reads DSGVTQTPKHLITATGQRVTLRCSPRSGDLSVYWYQQSLDQGLQFLIQYYNGEERAKGNILERFSAQQFPDLHSELNLSSLELGDSALYFCASSVEPGRNYGYTFGSGTRLTVV.

The sample holds a few counts of this clone. The CDR3 DNA reads TGCGCCAGCAGCTCCAGGGGCGCGAACACCGGGGAGCTGTTTTTT. Its protein is CASSSRGANTGELFF. The chain uses TRBV5-1 and TRBJ2-2, with D tentatively TRBD1 (6 bases). CDR1 is SGHRS and CDR2 is YFSETQ in the germline V gene. CDR3 size: 15 residues. Trimming removed 3 bases from V and 0 bases from J, with 9 bases in between.

The V and J genes are TRBV11-3 and TRBJ2-3; TRBD2 matches at 9 bases. This CDR3 has 13 amino acids. V lost 5 bases, J lost 5 bases, and 2 bases stayed unmatched. Germline lookup yields CDR1 SGHNT and CDR2 YENEEA. The CDR3 reads CASSLTSGDTQYF. CDR3 nucleotides: TGTGCCAGCAGCCTGACTAGCGGAGATACGCAGTATTTT.

The sample holds one count of this clone. This sequence joins TRBV7-7 and TRBJ2-2; 9 nucleotides align to TRBD1. V gave up 5 bases and J gave up 4 bases; unmatched junction bases: 2. The CDR3 length is 14 residues. CDR1 and CDR2 from the germline V gene are SSHAT and FNYEAQ (reference sequence). The CDR3 coding sequence is TGTGCCAGCAGCCCGGGACAGGGCACCGGGGAGCTGTTTTTT. This translates into CASSPGQGTGELFF.

This clone has just a few counts. The rearrangement joins TRBV5-1 to TRBJ2-5, with a possible D match to TRBD2 (7 bases). CDR1 is SGHRS, CDR2 YFSETQ, per germline. This CDR3 has 14 amino acids. The V and J ends lost 4 bases and 5 bases respectively, with 15 bases between them. The CDR3 protein is CASSPGGPGETQYF. DNA of the CDR3: TGCGCCAGCAGCCCCGGGGGGCCGGGGGAGACCCAGTACTTC. Complete variable domain (other parts from reference TRBV5-1 and TRBJ2-5): KAGVTQTPRYLIKTRGQQVTLSCSPISGHRSVSWYQQTPGQGLQFLFEYFSETQRNKGNFPGRFSGRQFSNSRSEMNVSTLELGDSALYLCASSPGGPGETQYFGPGTRLLVL.

This clone was recorded once. The V gene is TRBV25-1, the J gene TRBJ1-1, with TRBD1 as a possible D gene (5 bases). Looked up from germline, CDR1 is MGHDK and CDR2 is SYGVNS. The CDR3 has 13 amino acids. Trimming took off 5 bases at V and 1 base at J, with 8 bases between the two ends. This CDR3 reads CASSRQKNTEAFF. The CDR3 coding sequence is TGTGCCAGCAGTCGACAGAAGAACACTGAAGCTTTCTTT.

V and J are TRBV7-2 and TRBJ2-2; D is uncertain. V was clipped by 2 bases and J by 5 bases, with 12 bases between them. From germline, CDR1 is SGHTA and CDR2 FQGNSA. This CDR3 comprises 15 residues. The CDR3 loop reads CASSLPVSMTGELFF. Here the CDR3 DNA reads TGTGCCAGCAGCTTACCTGTCTCTATGACCGGGGAGCTGTTTTTT.

This clone has only one observation. The rearrangement links TRBV3-1 (or the pseudogene TRBV3-2) to TRBJ1-2, with a possible D match to TRBD1 (5 bases). Trimming left V 4 bases short and J 6 bases short, with 15 bases between. The CDR3 covers 14 residues. In germline, CDR1 is LGHDT, CDR2 YNNKEL (reference sequence). In DNA form, the CDR3 reads TGTGCCAGCAGCCCCGAGGCGGGGCGGGATGGCTACACCTTC. This sequence encodes CASSPEAGRDGYTF.

This clone was picked up one time. This rearrangement joins TRBV2 to TRBJ1-5; D is possibly TRBD1 (6 bases). Germline CDR1 and CDR2: SNHLY and FYNNEI. V was clipped by 8 bases and J by 2 bases, with 13 bases between them. The CDR3 runs to 14 residues. CDR3 residues: CASQQGRGNQPQHF. CDR3 DNA: TGTGCCAGCCAACAGGGTCGAGGCAATCAGCCCCAGCATTTT.